The clone carrying this T cell receptor (beta chain) showed up just a few times. Its antigen is currently unknown. TCRdb fed the reads into MiXCR, producing one record per CDR3 protein. The data contain some 99,000 distinct CDR3 sequences, approximately 28% of them singletons. The entry originates in a study of T cell repertoires in cytomegalovirus infection. Deletions cut 6 bases from V and 7 bases from J, with 13 bases between. Germline CDR1 and CDR2: MNHEY and SVGEGT. CDR3 length: 13 amino acids. The sample consisted of CD8+ T cells from cultured PBMCs, taken from culture after CMV antigen stimulation. The chain is built from TRBV6-2 or TRBV6-3 and TRBJ2-1; a possible D gene is TRBD2 (5 bases). The TCR sequence derives from a human donor in good health (CMV status not recorded). Some clones in this sample may be carry-over from other donors' samples. CDR3 coding DNA: TGTGCCAGCAGCGACCCGGGCGGGAATGAGCAGTTCTTC. Its protein is CASSDPGGNEQFF.